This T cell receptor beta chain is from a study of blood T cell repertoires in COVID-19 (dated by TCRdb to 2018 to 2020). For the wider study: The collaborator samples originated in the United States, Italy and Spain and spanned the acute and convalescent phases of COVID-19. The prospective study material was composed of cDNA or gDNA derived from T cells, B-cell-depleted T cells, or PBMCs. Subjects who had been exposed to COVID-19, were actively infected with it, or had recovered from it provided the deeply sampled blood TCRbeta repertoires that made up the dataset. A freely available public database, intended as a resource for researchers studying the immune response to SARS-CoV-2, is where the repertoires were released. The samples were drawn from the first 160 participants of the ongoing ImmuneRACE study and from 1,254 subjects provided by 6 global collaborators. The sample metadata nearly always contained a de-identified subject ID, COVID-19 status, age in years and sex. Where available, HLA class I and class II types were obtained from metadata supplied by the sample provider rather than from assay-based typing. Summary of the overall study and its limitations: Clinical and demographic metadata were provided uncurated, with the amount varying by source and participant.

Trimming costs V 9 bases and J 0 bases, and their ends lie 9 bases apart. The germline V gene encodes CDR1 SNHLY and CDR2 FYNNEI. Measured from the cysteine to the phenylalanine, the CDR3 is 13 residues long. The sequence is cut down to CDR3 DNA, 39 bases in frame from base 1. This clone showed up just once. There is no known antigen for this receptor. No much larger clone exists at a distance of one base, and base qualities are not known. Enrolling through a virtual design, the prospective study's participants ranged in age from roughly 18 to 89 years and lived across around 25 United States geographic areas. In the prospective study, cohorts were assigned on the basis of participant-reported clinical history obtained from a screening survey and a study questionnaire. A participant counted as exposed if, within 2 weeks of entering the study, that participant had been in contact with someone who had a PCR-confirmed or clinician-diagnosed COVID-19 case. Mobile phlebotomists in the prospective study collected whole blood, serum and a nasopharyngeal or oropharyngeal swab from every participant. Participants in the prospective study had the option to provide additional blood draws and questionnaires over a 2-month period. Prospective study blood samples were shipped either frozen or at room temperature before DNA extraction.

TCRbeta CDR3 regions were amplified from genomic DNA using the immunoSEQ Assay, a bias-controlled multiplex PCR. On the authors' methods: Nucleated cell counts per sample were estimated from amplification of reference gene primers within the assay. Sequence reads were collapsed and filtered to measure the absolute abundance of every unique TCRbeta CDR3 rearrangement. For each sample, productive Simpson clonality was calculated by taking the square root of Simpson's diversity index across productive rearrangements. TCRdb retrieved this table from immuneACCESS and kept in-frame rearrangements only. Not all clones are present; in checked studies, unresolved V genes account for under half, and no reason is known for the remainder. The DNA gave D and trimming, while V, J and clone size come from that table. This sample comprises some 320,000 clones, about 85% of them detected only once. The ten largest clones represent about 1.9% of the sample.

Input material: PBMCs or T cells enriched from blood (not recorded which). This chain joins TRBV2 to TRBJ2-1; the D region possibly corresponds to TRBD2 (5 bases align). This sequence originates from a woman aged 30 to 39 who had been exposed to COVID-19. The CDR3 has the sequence CARAGNSYNEQFF. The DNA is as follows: TGTGCCAGAGCCGGGAACTCCTACAATGAGCAGTTCTTC.